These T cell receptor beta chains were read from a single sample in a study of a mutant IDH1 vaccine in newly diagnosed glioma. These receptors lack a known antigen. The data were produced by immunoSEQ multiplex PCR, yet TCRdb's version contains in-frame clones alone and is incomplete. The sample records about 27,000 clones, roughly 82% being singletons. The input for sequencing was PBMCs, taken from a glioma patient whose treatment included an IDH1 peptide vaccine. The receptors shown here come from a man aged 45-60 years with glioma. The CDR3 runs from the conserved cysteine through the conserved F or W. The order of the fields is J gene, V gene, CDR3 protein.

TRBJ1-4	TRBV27	CASSLAYATNEKLFF
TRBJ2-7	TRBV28	CASSQTGGLYEQYF
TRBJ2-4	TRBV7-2	CASSLRGSGGDIQYF
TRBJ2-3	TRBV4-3	CASSRETSDTQYF
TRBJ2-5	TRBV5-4	CASSLRGAQSRETQYF
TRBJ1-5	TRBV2	CASSVAREQPQHF
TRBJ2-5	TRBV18	CASSPQRGRQETQYF
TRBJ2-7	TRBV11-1	CASSSSQGVESSYEQYF
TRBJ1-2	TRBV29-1	CSVVGADGYTF
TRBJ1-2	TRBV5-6	CASSTLGTGLGYTF
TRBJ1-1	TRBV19	CASSTTEETEAFF
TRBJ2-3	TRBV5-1	CASSLRSGTDTQYF
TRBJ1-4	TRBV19	CASSPRDNEKLFF
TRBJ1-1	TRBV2	CASSEARGYTEAFF
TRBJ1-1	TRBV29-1	CSVNLRGDTEAFF
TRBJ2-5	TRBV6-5	CASSPGTGFQETQYF
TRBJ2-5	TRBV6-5	CASRGTGRDQETQYF
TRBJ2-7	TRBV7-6	CASSLRQEESSYEQYF
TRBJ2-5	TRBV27	CASSFTGRGLQETQYF
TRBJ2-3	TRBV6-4	CASSATSGGADTQYF
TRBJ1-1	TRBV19	CASSITPRTGREAFF
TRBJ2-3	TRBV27	CASSLGLSTDTQYF
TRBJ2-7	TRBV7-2	CASSLLGASYEQYF
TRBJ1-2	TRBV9	CASSVEARGQGGYTF
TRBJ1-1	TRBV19	CATVGDIRNTEAFF
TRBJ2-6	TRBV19	CASRDSSGANVLTF
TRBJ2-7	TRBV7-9	CASSPAVLGGYEQYF
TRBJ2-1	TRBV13	CASSLVPPGGSYNEQFF
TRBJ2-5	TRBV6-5	CASSSGTSGRETQYF
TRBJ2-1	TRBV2	CASSRLAGYNEQFF
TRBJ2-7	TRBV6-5	CASGDNLWGEQYF
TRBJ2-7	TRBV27	CASSVLGEQYF
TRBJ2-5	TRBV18	CASSPRANEETQYF
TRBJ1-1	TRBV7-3	CASSRTSHTEAFF
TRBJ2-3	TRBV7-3	CASRGGSSTDTQYF
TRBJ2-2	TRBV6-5	CASIVDGDRTGELFF
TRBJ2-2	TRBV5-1	CASSLQGDGNTGELFF
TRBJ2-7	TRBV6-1	CATLGQGLTYEQYF
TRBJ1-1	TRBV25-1	CASSVSGSPTEAFF
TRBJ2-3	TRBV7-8	CASSLETGGLSTDTQYF
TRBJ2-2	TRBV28	CASRSPGTSEHPTGELFF
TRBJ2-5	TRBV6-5	CASSYSLAGVQETQYF
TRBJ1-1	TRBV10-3	CAISESRGQTEAFF
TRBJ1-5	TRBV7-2	CASSQKWDQPQHF
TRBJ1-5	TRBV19	CASRGGFKQPQHF